This T cell receptor (beta chain) was captured in a study of PD-1 blockade in classical Hodgkin lymphoma. Described time point: cycle 4 day 1 (C4D1), after less than 7 weeks of nivolumab. Each patient experienced a relapse that followed autologous stem cell transplantation, and brentuximab vedotin exposure varied. Isolated CD8+ T cells were derived from thawed PBMCs through magnetic negative selection. On this clone: What it binds is not known.

The CDR3 runs 15 residues. J was trimmed by 4 bases and V by 3 bases; bases with no gene match: 8. Germline loops: CDR1 SGHTS, CDR2 YDEGEE. Findings and caveats of the study: Baseline diversity in complete responders resembled that of newly diagnosed patients.

Produced via immunoSEQ multiplex PCR; TCRdb's table is partial and in-frame only. This repertoire shows about 15,000 clones, about nine tenths found once; its top ten account for about 18%. The chain is built from TRBV5-8 and TRBJ2-3, with 7 bases matching TRBD2. This TCR was sampled from a human donor with classical Hodgkin lymphoma. This specimen was CD8+ T cells from blood, taken before the fourth cycle of nivolumab. CDR3 residues: CASSSGLVAPDTQYF. The CDR3 DNA follows: TGTGCCAGCAGCTCAGGACTAGTCGCCCCAGATACGCAGTATTTT.